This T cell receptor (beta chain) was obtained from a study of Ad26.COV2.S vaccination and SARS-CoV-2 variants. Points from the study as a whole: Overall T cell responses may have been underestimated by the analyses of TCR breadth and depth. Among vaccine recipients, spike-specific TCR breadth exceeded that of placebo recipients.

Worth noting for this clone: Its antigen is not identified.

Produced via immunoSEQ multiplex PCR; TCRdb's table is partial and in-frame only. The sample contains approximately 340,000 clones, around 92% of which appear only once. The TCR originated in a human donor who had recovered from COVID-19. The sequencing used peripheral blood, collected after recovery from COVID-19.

This chain's CDR3 is CATSDGYSNQPQHF. In nucleotides, the CDR3 is TGTGCCACCAGTGATGGCTACAGCAATCAGCCCCAGCATTTT. This chain joins TRBV24-1 and TRBJ1-5; D unclear. Trimming took off 3 bases at V and 1 base at J, with 6 bases between the two ends. The CDR3 length is 14 residues. Germline values: CDR1 KGHDR, CDR2 SFDVKD.